This T cell receptor beta chain was captured by sequencing in a study of blood T cell repertoires in COVID-19. CDR1 MNHEY and CDR2 SVGEGT come from the germline V gene. The CDR3 sequence is 15 residues long. V dropped 2 bases and J dropped 5; count of bases not matched to a gene: 5. The repertoire was sequenced with immunoSEQ multiplex PCR; TCRdb's copy has only in-frame clones and lacks some. The sample records roughly 220,000 clones, 88% being singletons. Participants had their cohort set by participant-reported clinical history. The study counted Cohort 3 donors as recovered given two negative PCRs, clearance, or symptom resolution.

The chain links TRBV6-2 or TRBV6-3 to TRBJ1-2, with 10 bases fitting TRBD1. The clonotype comes from a woman in her 30s who had recovered from COVID-19. Sequencing was carried out using PBMCs or T cells enriched from blood (not recorded which). In DNA form, the CDR3 reads TGTGCCAGCAGTTACGCCCCGGGACAGGGGTATGGCTACACCTTC. As protein: CASSYAPGQGYGYTF.